Below, 3 T cell receptor beta chains from the same sample are listed, as sequenced in a study of PD-L1 blockade in urothelial cancer. Profiling relied on immunoSEQ multiplex PCR, and the TCRdb table lists in-frame clones only, not all of them. The data contain 80,000 to 130,000 clones, 90% to 95% of them singletons. The sample in question was PBMCs, obtained around atezolizumab (anti-PD-L1) treatment. These receptors were obtained from a woman older than 75 with urothelial cancer.

In this sample, this clone turned up once. The V and J genes are TRBV18 and TRBJ1-4; D ambiguous. The CDR3 runs to 16 residues. Germline CDR1 is KGHSH and CDR2 is LQKENI. Trimming left V 6 bases short and J 0 bases short, with 14 bases between. Here the CDR3 reads CASSSGVAATNEKLFF. In nucleotides, the CDR3 is TGTGCCAGCTCGTCCGGGGTAGCCGCAACTAATGAAAAACTGTTTTTT.

The chain couples TRBV5-1 to TRBJ2-1; 10 bases are a match to TRBD2. Germline V gene data show CDR1 as SGHRS and CDR2 as YFSETQ. This CDR3 has 15 residues. V lost 0 bases, J lost 7 bases, and 4 bases stayed unmatched. For the CDR3, the DNA is TGCGCCAGCAGCTTGGCTAGCGGGAGCGATAATGAGCAGTTCTTC. Amino acid sequence: CASSLASGSDNEQFF.

This chain uses TRBV25-1 with TRBJ2-7, with TRBD2 as a possible D gene (5 bases). Germline CDR1 reads MGHDK; CDR2 reads SYGVNS. The CDR3 runs to 12 residues. Trimming took off 10 bases at V and 2 bases at J, with 12 bases between the two ends. In DNA form, the CDR3 reads TGTGCCACCCCCCGGGATACCTACGAGCAGTACTTC. This translates into CATPRDTYEQYF.